This T cell receptor beta chain is from a study of shared clonotypes between healthy human individuals. Clones were read by immunoSEQ multiplex PCR, and TCRdb kept only the in-frame ones, dropping some. The sample contains approximately 1,000,000 clones, approximately 80% of which appear only once. Trimming shortened V by 4 bases and J by 1 base, and 13 bases separated the two germline ends. CDR1 is SNHLY and CDR2 is FYNNEI in the germline V gene. CDR3 length: 15 residues. This rearrangement joins TRBV2 to TRBJ1-2; a weak D match, TRBD1 (6 bases). Sequenced sample: memory CD4+ T cells from PBMCs. The subset is: CD45RA-negative fraction. The TCR originated in a man in his late teens or twenties in good health. Some clones in this sample may be carry-over from other donors' samples. CDR3 residues: CASSAGTSHNYGYTF. The CDR3 coding sequence is TGTGCCAGCAGTGCCGGGACATCCCATAACTATGGCTACACCTTC.